Listed below are T cell receptor beta chains from one sample, sequenced in a study of immune cell composition in non-small cell lung cancer. Produced via immunoSEQ multiplex PCR; TCRdb's table is partial and in-frame only. The sample yields about 5,200 clones, about three quarters seen once. Source material: lung tumor tissue. All receptors come from a human donor with non-small cell lung cancer. Both conserved end residues are trimmed from each CDR3.

V: TRBV18
CDR3: ASSPPTGLSQETQY

V: TRBV18
CDR3: ASSPKTGVEQY

V: TRBV4-2
CDR3: ASSQVGQGYTEAF

V: TRBV6-4
CDR3: ASSRGASTDTQY

V: TRBV11-3
CDR3: ASRGTGGWDTQY

V: TRBV11-2
CDR3: ASSTGTELSYNEQF

V: TRBV5-4
CDR3: ASSSVGAGNWY

V: TRBV27
CDR3: ASSSRLAGSTGELF

V: TRBV4-1
CDR3: ASSPGENTGELF

V: TRBV7-9
CDR3: ASSLVGGDADIQY

V: TRBV5-4
CDR3: ASSSGRPGGELF

V: TRBV28
CDR3: ASSSFYEQF

V: TRBV7-2
CDR3: ASSLYRGQETQY

V: TRBV6-9
CDR3: ASSYSGTGKETQY

V: TRBV11-3
CDR3: ASSLGSGSYNEQF

V: TRBV7-9
CDR3: ASSLSWGEKVGTEAF

V: TRBV28
CDR3: ASSLPGRAYNEQF

V: TRBV27
CDR3: ASSTGWDQPQH

V: TRBV5-6
CDR3: ASSLKALVANEKLF

V: TRBV2
CDR3: ASRARGTDTQY

V: TRBV27
CDR3: ASRWASGNHEQF

V: TRBV19
CDR3: ASSQGYRYTEAF